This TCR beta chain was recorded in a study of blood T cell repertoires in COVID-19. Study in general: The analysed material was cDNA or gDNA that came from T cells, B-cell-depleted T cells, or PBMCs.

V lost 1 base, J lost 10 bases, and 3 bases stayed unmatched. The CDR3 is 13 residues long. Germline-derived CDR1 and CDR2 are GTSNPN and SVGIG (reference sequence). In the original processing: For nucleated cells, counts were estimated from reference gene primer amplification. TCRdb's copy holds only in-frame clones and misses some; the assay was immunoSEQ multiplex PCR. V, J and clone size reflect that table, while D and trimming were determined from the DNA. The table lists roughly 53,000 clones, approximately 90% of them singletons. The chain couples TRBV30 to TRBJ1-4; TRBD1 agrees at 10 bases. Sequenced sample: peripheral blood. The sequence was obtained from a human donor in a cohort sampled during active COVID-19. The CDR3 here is CAWSDGQGGKLFF. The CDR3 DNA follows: TGTGCCTGGAGTGACGGACAGGGGGGAAAACTGTTTTTT.